The sample holds one count of the clone carrying this TCR beta chain. As originally analysed: Quantification of nucleated cells was approximated via reference gene primer amplification. The repertoire was sequenced with immunoSEQ multiplex PCR; TCRdb's copy has only in-frame clones and lacks some. The DNA gave D and trimming, while V, J and clone size come from that table. The sample lists roughly 200,000 clones; around 86% were seen once. This specimen belongs to a study of blood T cell repertoires in COVID-19. The CDR3 totals 13 residues. V was pared by 2 bases and J by 8 bases, with 13 bases between. Germline V CDR1 and CDR2: SGHDT, YYEEEE. Seattle patients were enrolled during active infection and followed longitudinally.

The sample was peripheral blood. The genes are TRBV5-6 and TRBJ1-2; TRBD1 is a possible D gene (5 bases). The origin of this receptor is a woman older than 75 with COVID-19, enrolled during active disease. For the CDR3, the DNA is TGTGCCAGCAGCTTAAGACAGAGCAGCGGCTACACCTTC. Translation gives CASSLRQSSGYTF.